This T cell receptor (beta chain) was sequenced for a study of tumor-infiltrating lymphocytes in primary liver carcinoma. Study-wide background: Tumors were stage T1-T3 N0M0, roughly 4 to 11 cm across. Roughly 3.65 to 8 million productive TCRbeta reads came from each sample, comparable across tissue types.

A constant-region primer primed TCR beta cDNA synthesis from roughly 510 ng of total RNA. The TCR beta library was amplified through three nested multiplex PCR rounds in a modified ARM-PCR procedure. The study ran its first two PCR rounds for nine to ten cycles each, using TRBV1-TRBV30 forward primers and a C-beta reverse primer. TCRdb independently ran MiXCR on the multiplex PCR reads; one entry per CDR3 protein. The sample lists 37,000 or so distinct CDR3 sequences, approximately 82% occurring once. The study's findings and limits: It was in tumors, not blood, that the top-250-clone fraction was significantly higher (p = 0.039).

In regard to this clonotype: Its antigen is unknown.

CDR1 SGHVS and CDR2 FQNEAQ come from the germline V gene. The CDR3 contains 14 residues. V was shortened by 4 bases and J by 8 bases, with 16 bases between the two germline ends. Without any cell sorting, roughly 18-30 mg of bulk tissue yielded co-extracted RNA and DNA. This receptor was obtained from a middle-aged man with primary liver carcinoma and hepatitis B virus infection. The V call is TRBV7-8, the J call TRBJ2-3, with a possible D match to TRBD2 (5 bases). The material sequenced was tumor-adjacent normal liver tissue. This CDR3 is CASSSDQYEGTQYF. Written as DNA, the CDR3 is TGTGCCAGCAGCTCCGACCAGTACGAGGGTACGCAGTATTTT.